This T cell receptor beta chain was documented in a study of regulatory T cells in long-lasting Graves disease. Study-level results: Persistent disease showed a preference for TRBV28, TRBJ1-2 and TRBJ2-5. Newly diagnosed Graves' patients exceeded persistent ones in TCR diversity.

This clonotype turned up a few times. Its cognate antigen is unknown. This sample's time point: persistent/refractory GD, antithyroid drugs over 5 years with positive TRAb. Scientists built the TCR library using RNA that was extracted from PBMCs. Xi'an, China, was home to the endocrinology department that provided patients. As collected, the peripheral blood samples measured 7 to 9.5 milliliters each and went into EDTA tubes. According to the study, TCR beta libraries were built with iRepertoire HTBI primers and CDR3-region Arm-PCR. From the multiplex PCR reads, TCRdb called clonotypes with MiXCR, one entry per CDR3 protein. The table has some 370,000 distinct CDR3 sequences, roughly 23% seen once. V lost 5 bases and J 5 bases, leaving 16 bases between the germline ends. The CDR3 loop spans 15 amino acids. The germline V gene has CDR1 LNHDA and CDR2 SQIVND (reference sequence).

The sequence derives from a woman aged 40 to 49 with Graves disease. This rearrangement joins TRBV19 to TRBJ1-5; tentative D call: TRBD1 (5 bases). The sample here was peripheral blood mononuclear cells (PBMCs), taken when the disease was refractory, from a patient treated with antithyroid drugs. CDR3: CASSYGPQGYQPQHF. The CDR3 DNA follows: TGTGCCAGTAGTTACGGCCCGCAGGGATATCAGCCCCAGCATTTT.